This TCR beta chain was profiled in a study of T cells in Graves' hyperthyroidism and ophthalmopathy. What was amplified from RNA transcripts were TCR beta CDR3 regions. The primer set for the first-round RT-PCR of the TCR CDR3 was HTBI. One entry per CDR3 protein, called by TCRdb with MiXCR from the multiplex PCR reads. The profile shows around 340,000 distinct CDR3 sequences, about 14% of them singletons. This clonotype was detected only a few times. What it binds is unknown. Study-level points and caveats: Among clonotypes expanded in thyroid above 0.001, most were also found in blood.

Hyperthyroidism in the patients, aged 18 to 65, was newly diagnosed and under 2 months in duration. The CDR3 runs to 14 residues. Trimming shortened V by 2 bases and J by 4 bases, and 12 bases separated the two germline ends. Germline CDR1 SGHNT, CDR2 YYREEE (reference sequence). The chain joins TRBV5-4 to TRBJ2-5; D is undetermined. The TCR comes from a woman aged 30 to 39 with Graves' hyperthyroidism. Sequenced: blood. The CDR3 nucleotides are TGTGCCAGCAGCTTCCAGCAGGATGTAGAGACCCAGTACTTC. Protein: CASSFQQDVETQYF.